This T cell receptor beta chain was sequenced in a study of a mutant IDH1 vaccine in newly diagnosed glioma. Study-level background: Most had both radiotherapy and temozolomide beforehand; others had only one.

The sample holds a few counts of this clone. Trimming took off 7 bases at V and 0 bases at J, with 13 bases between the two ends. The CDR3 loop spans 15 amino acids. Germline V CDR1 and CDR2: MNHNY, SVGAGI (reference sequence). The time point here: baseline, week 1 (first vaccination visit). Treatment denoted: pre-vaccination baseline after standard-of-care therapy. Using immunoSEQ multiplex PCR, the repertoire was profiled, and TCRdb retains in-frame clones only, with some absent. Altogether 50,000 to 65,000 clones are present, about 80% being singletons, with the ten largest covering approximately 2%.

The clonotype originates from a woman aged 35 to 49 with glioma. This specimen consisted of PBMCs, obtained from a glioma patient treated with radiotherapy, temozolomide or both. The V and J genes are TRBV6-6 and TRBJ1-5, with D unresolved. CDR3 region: CASTNRRNSNQPQHF. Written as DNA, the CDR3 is TGTGCCAGCACCAACCGCAGAAATAGCAATCAGCCCCAGCATTTT.